This T cell receptor (beta chain) is from a study of CD8+CD57+ T cells in acquired aplastic anemia. The CDR3 sequence is 15 residues long. Losses at the gene ends were 0 bases for V and 6 bases for J; bases not matched to a gene: 7. Germline V CDR1 and CDR2: SQVTM, ANQGSEA. The study profiled TCR beta VDJ and CDR3 using genomic DNA as template. TCRdb independently ran MiXCR on the reads; one entry per CDR3 protein. The table shows about 160,000 distinct CDR3 sequences, with roughly 45% occurring only once. The source of this sequence is a human donor in good health. Sample: sorted CD4+, CD8+, or CD8+CD57+ T cells (not recorded which) from PBMCs. This rearrangement joins TRBV29-1 to TRBJ2-7, with 11 bases lining up with TRBD2. CDR3 protein: CSVEDSVLAGAEQYF. CDR3 coding DNA: TGCAGCGTTGAAGATTCCGTACTAGCGGGGGCCGAGCAGTACTTC.